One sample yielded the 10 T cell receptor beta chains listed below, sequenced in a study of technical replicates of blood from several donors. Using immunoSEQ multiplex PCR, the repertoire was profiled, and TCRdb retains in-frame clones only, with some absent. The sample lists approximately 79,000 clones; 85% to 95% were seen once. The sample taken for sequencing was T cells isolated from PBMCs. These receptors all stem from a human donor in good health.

The CDR3 sequence is CASSPINTGELFF. The CDR3 nucleotides are TGTGCCAGCTCGCCTATTAACACCGGGGAGCTGTTTTTT. The chain has TRBV7-2 and TRBJ2-2; D remains ambiguous. CDR3 size: 13 residues. Germline V gene data show CDR1 as SGHTA and CDR2 as FQGNSA. V lost 8 bases, J lost 2 bases, and 9 bases lay in between.

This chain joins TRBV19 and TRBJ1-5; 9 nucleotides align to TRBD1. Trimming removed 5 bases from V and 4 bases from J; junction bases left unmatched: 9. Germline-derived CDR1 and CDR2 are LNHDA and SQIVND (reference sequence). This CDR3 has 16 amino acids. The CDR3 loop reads CASSHGQGFRNQPQHF. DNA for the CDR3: TGTGCCAGTAGTCACGGACAGGGGTTCAGAAATCAGCCCCAGCATTTT.

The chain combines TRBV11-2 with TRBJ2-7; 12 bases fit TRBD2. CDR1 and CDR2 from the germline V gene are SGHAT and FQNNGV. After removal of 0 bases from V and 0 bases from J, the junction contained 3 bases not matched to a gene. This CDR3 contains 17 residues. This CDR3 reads CASSLDRLAGASYEQYF. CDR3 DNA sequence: TGTGCCAGCAGCTTAGATCGACTAGCGGGGGCCTCCTACGAGCAGTACTTC. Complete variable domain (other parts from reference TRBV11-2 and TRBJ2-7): EAGVAQSPRYKIIEKRQSVAFWCNPISGHATLYWYQQILGQGPKLLIQFQNNGVVDDSQLPKDRFSAERLKGVDSTLKIQPAKLEDSAVYLCASSLDRLAGASYEQYFGPGTRLTVT.

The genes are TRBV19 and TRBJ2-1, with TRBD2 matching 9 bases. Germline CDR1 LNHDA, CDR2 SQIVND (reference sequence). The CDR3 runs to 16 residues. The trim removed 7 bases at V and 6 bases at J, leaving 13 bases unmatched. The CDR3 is CASTGGEAGGLNEQFF. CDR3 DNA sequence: TGTGCCAGTACCGGGGGGGAGGCGGGAGGGCTCAATGAGCAGTTCTTC.

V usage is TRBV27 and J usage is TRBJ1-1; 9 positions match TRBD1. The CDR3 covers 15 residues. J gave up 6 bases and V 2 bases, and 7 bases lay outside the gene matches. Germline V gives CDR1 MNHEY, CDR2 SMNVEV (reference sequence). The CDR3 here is CASSLTGGVVAEAFF. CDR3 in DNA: TGTGCCAGCAGTTTAACAGGGGGCGTCGTGGCTGAAGCTTTCTTT.

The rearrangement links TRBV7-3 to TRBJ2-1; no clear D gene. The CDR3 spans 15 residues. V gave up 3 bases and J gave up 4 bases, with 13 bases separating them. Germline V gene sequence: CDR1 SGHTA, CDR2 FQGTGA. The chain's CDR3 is CASSFTGEDYNEQFF. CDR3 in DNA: TGTGCCAGCAGCTTCACCGGAGAGGATTACAATGAGCAGTTCTTC.

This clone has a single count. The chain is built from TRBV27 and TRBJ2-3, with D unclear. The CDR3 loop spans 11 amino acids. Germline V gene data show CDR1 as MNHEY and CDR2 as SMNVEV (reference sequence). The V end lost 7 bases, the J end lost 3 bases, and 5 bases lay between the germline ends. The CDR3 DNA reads TGTGCCAGCACCCTAACAGATACGCAGTATTTT. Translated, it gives CASTLTDTQYF.

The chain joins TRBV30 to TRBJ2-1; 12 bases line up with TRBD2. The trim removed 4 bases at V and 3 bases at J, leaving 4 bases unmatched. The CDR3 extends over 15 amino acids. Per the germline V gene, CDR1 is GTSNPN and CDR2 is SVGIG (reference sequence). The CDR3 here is CAWKGLAGIYNEQFF. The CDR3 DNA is TGTGCCTGGAAAGGACTAGCGGGAATCTACAATGAGCAGTTCTTC.

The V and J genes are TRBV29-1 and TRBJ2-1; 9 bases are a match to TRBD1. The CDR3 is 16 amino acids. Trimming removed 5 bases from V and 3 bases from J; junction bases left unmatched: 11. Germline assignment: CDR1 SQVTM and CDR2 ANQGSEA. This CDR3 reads CSVQSAATGGYNEQFF. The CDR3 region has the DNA TGCAGCGTTCAGTCAGCGGCGACAGGGGGCTACAATGAGCAGTTCTTC.

The CDR3, as DNA: TGTGCCAGCAGCTTAACAGGGTTAGACAAAAATGAGCAGTTCTTC. Translation: CASSLTGLDKNEQFF. The rearrangement uses TRBV7-8 and TRBJ2-1; maybe TRBD1 (6 bases). In germline, CDR1 is SGHVS, CDR2 FQNEAQ. This CDR3 is 15 amino acids long. Trimming stripped 2 bases from V and 7 bases from J, with 15 bases between.